This entry lists 25 T cell receptor beta chains sequenced from one sample in a study of T cells in Graves' hyperthyroidism and ophthalmopathy. Amplification yielded TCR beta CDR3 regions, with RNA transcripts as the source. Primed by the HTBI set, a first-round RT-PCR was run on the TCR CDR3. TCRdb processed the multiplex PCR reads anew with MiXCR; each CDR3 protein has one entry. Of approximately 320,000 distinct CDR3 sequences listed, approximately 17% were seen once; the top ten hold 33%. The specimen was blood. The receptor set was obtained from a young man with Graves' hyperthyroidism.

This clonotype was seen repeatedly, ten times or more. The rearrangement joins TRBV12-5 to TRBJ2-7; 7 nucleotides line up with TRBD1. The CDR3 is 15 amino acids. CDR1 is LGHNT and CDR2 is FRNRAP in the germline V gene. V lost 10 bases to trimming and J lost 6 bases; unmatched junction nucleotides: 18. The CDR3 reads CAKDPQGPQRCEQYF. CDR3 sequence (DNA): TGTGCTAAGGACCCACAGGGGCCCCAGAGATGCGAGCAGTACTTC.

The V call is TRBV6-5, the J call TRBJ1-2, with 8 bases matching TRBD1. Looked up from germline, CDR1 is MNHEY and CDR2 is SVGAGI. V dropped 2 bases and J dropped 3; count of bases not matched to a gene: 2. The CDR3 runs to 14 residues. The CDR3 is CASSYQGADYGYTF. In DNA, the CDR3 is TGTGCCAGCAGTTACCAGGGGGCGGACTATGGCTACACCTTC.

The V call is TRBV5-5, the J call TRBJ1-5; D unclear. CDR1 and CDR2 (germline): SGHKS, YYEKEE (reference sequence). V lost 4 bases to trimming and J lost 0 bases, with 17 bases between them. The CDR3 length is 17 residues. CDR3 coding DNA: TGTGCCAGCAGCCCCCACGCGGCGGTATATAGCAATCAGCCCCAGCATTTT. Translating gives CASSPHAAVYSNQPQHF.

V and J are TRBV24-1 and TRBJ1-5, with a tentative D call TRBD1 (5 bases). Germline lookup yields CDR1 KGHDR and CDR2 SFDVKD. The CDR3 is made up of 15 amino acids. With 3 bases removed from V and 4 bases from J, the gap between germline ends came to 12 bases. The CDR3 loop is CATSDKGAGNQPQHF. The CDR3, as DNA: TGTGCCACCAGTGATAAAGGGGCAGGGAATCAGCCCCAGCATTTT.

This clonotype was observed at least ten times. The rearrangement links TRBV6-1 to TRBJ1-2, with 7 bases aligning to TRBD1. Germline V CDR1 and CDR2: MNHNS, SASEGT. V lost 6 bases, J lost 8 bases, and 12 bases stayed unmatched. This CDR3 has 14 amino acids. Here the CDR3 reads CASRRLTGARGYTF. The CDR3 DNA reads as TGTGCCAGCAGAAGACTTACAGGGGCGAGAGGCTACACCTTC.

This clonotype was detected many times. The CDR3 nucleotides are TGTGCCAGCAAGGGGCCGGCCTCTCACTATGGCTACACCTTC. This sequence encodes CASKGPASHYGYTF. V gene TRBV6-1 combines with J gene TRBJ1-2; D might be TRBD1 (5 bases). CDR3 length: 14 amino acids. Germline CDR1 is MNHNS and CDR2 is SASEGT. Trimming took off 7 bases at V and 3 bases at J, with 15 bases between the two ends.

The chain links TRBV18 to TRBJ2-7, with 10 bases matching TRBD1. V was clipped by 6 bases and J by 7 bases; unmatched bases: 9. The CDR3 covers 14 residues. Germline V gene sequence: CDR1 KGHSH, CDR2 LQKENI. In DNA form, the CDR3 reads TGTGCCAGCTCCCGTGACAGGGGGCCTGGGGAGCAGTACTTC. It encodes CASSRDRGPGEQYF.

This clonotype was seen a few times. V gene TRBV5-5 combines with J gene TRBJ1-5; weak D call: TRBD1 (5 bases). The CDR3 runs 14 residues. Looked up from germline, CDR1 is SGHKS and CDR2 is YYEKEE (reference sequence). V was trimmed by 2 bases and J by 5 bases, leaving 11 bases between them. CDR3 bases: TGTGCCAGCAGCTTAAGTGACAGCGATCAGCCCCAGCATTTT. Amino acids: CASSLSDSDQPQHF.

The chain joins TRBV5-1 to TRBJ2-5, with D possibly matching TRBD2 (7 bases). The CDR3 sequence is 15 residues long. Germline V gene data show CDR1 as SGHRS and CDR2 as YFSETQ. The germline V and J ends were trimmed by 2 bases and 4 bases, with 15 bases remaining between them. DNA of the CDR3: TGCGCCAGCAGCTTCGTGGGGAGGGGGTCAGAGACCCAGTACTTC. Its protein product is CASSFVGRGSETQYF.

This clonotype was seen repeatedly, ten times or more. V is TRBV28 and J is TRBJ2-1; tentative D call: TRBD2 (5 bases). This CDR3 contains 14 residues. V lost 7 bases, J lost 0 bases, and 10 bases lay in between. Germline loops: CDR1 MDHEN, CDR2 SYDVKM. CDR3 coding DNA: TGTGCCAGCATAAGCGGTGACTCCTACAATGAGCAGTTCTTC. Translation gives CASISGDSYNEQFF.

This clonotype has ten or more counts. CDR3 protein: CASSRRGLAEPYEQYF. CDR3 bases: TGCGCCAGCAGCCGACGGGGACTAGCGGAGCCCTACGAGCAGTACTTC. The gene calls are TRBV5-1 and TRBJ2-7; 11 bases fit TRBD2. Per germline, CDR1 SGHRS and CDR2 YFSETQ. With 4 bases clipped from V and 2 bases from J, the junction kept 8 bases outside the gene matches. There are 16 residues in the CDR3. Full variable domain (rest looked up from reference TRBV5-1 and TRBJ2-7): KAGVTQTPRYLIKTRGQQVTLSCSPISGHRSVSWYQQTPGQGLQFLFEYFSETQRNKGNFPGRFSGRQFSNSRSEMNVSTLELGDSALYLCASSRRGLAEPYEQYFGPGTRLTVT.

This clonotype has at least ten counts. The chain links TRBV18 to TRBJ1-1; 7 bases are shared with TRBD1. The germline CDR1 and CDR2 sequences are KGHSH and LQKENI. This CDR3 has 15 residues. V lost 3 bases to trimming and J lost 0 bases; unmatched junction nucleotides: 4. The CDR3 DNA reads TGTGCCAGCTCACCCCAACAGGGGCTGAACACTGAAGCTTTCTTT. It yields the protein CASSPQQGLNTEAFF.

The V and J genes are TRBV19 and TRBJ1-1; a possible D gene is TRBD1 (6 bases). There are 16 residues in the CDR3. Deletions cut 4 bases from V and 2 bases from J, with 17 bases between. CDR1 is LNHDA, CDR2 SQIVND, per germline (reference sequence). This CDR3 reads CASSRGWGDINTEAFF. DNA of the CDR3: TGTGCCAGTAGTAGGGGATGGGGGGACATCAACACTGAAGCTTTCTTT.

The chain employs TRBV10-3 and TRBJ1-1; D not resolved. Germline CDR1 ENHRY, CDR2 SYGVKD. V was cut by 2 bases and J by 2 bases, with 12 bases left in between. The CDR3 loop spans 15 amino acids. CDR3: CAISERGPINTEAFF. DNA of the CDR3: TGTGCCATCAGTGAGCGTGGGCCGATTAACACTGAAGCTTTCTTT.

Here the CDR3 DNA reads TGTGCCAGCAGTTTGGGGTCCAGCCTTCCCTACGAGCAGTACTTC. Residues: CASSLGSSLPYEQYF. This chain joins TRBV28 and TRBJ2-7; D is uncertain. Germline V gene sequence: CDR1 MDHEN, CDR2 SYDVKM. Trimming stripped 3 bases from V and 2 bases from J, with 14 bases between. There are 15 residues in the CDR3.

This clonotype was counted only a few times. The chain has TRBV6-1 and TRBJ2-3; D remains ambiguous. Germline V gene data show CDR1 as MNHNS and CDR2 as SASEGT. Trimming removed 5 bases at V and 0 bases at J, with 6 bases between. The CDR3 has 13 residues. The DNA of the CDR3 is TGTGCCAGCAGTCGGCTAAGCACAGATACGCAGTATTTT. It translates to CASSRLSTDTQYF.

This clonotype was seen many times. The gene calls are TRBV29-1 and TRBJ2-7; D is possibly TRBD1 (6 bases). CDR3 size: 14 residues. Trimming pared 4 bases from V and 5 bases from J, leaving 18 bases between. Germline V gene data show CDR1 as SQVTM and CDR2 as ANQGSEA. CDR3 in amino acids: CSVVPGASRHEQYF. DNA of the CDR3: TGCAGCGTTGTGCCAGGGGCGTCTCGGCACGAGCAGTACTTC.

This clonotype was counted at least ten times. The chain employs TRBV10-3 and TRBJ2-2; D unclear. Trimming pared 6 bases from V and 0 bases from J, leaving 11 bases between. The CDR3 sequence is 15 residues long. Germline V gives CDR1 ENHRY, CDR2 SYGVKD. CDR3 in DNA: TGTGCCATCAGGAAGGGTGGTGCGAACACCGGGGAGCTGTTTTTT. Protein product: CAIRKGGANTGELFF.

The V and J genes are TRBV6-1 and TRBJ1-2; no clear D gene. V shed 5 bases and J shed 8 bases, with 21 bases lying between them. This CDR3 region has 15 residues. Germline V lookup: CDR1 MNHNS, CDR2 SASEGT. The CDR3 loop is CASSRGNWVEEGYTF. Here the CDR3 DNA reads TGTGCCAGCAGTAGAGGGAATTGGGTGGAGGAAGGCTACACCTTC.

This clonotype was counted many times. The chain recombines TRBV3-1 with TRBJ2-1; 12 positions match TRBD2. V shed 3 bases and J 12 bases; nucleotides not matched to a gene: 9. Germline V CDR1 and CDR2: LGHDT, YNNKEL (reference sequence). The CDR3 loop spans 15 amino acids. In DNA form, the CDR3 reads TGTGCCAGCAGCCACACAGAGGCTAGCGGGAGGGCGCAGTTCTTC. Translating gives CASSHTEASGRAQFF.

This clonotype was seen many times. The chain carries TRBV20-1 and TRBJ2-7; 8 bases map to TRBD2. The V gene's germline CDR1 is DFQATT and CDR2 SNEGSKA (reference sequence). The V segment lost 0 bases and the J segment 2 bases; nucleotides outside the gene matches: 12. The CDR3 totals 17 residues. For the CDR3, the DNA is TGCAGTGCTAGAGATCTGTCGGAGCGGGGGACCCCCTACGAGCAGTACTTC. Its protein is CSARDLSERGTPYEQYF.

This clonotype was recorded many times. The gene calls are TRBV3-1 and TRBJ2-1; D unclear. Deletions cut 4 bases from V and 6 bases from J, with 4 bases between. The germline V gene has CDR1 LGHDT and CDR2 YNNKEL (reference sequence). The CDR3 is made up of 11 amino acids. CDR3 sequence: CASSRFNEQFF. The CDR3, as DNA: TGTGCCAGCAGCCGTTTCAATGAGCAGTTCTTC.

This clonotype was seen at least ten times. V is TRBV30 and J is TRBJ2-7; 9 bases align to TRBD1. Germline lookup yields CDR1 GTSNPN and CDR2 SVGIG (reference sequence). The CDR3 has 13 residues. With 2 bases clipped from V and 4 bases from J, the junction kept 3 bases outside the gene matches. CDR3 in amino acids: CAWSRTGVYEQYF. DNA of the CDR3: TGTGCCTGGAGTAGGACAGGGGTATACGAGCAGTACTTC.

About this clonotype: With a much larger clone just one base away, this may be a read error. The gene calls are TRBV11-3 and TRBJ2-3; TRBD1 aligns across 10 bases. Trimming took 9 bases from V and 1 from J; bases not matched to a gene: 7. This CDR3 has 15 amino acids. Per germline, CDR1 SGHNT and CDR2 YENEEA. In DNA, the CDR3 is TGTGCCAGAAGTGCCGGGACAGGGGGCACAGATACGCAGTATTTT. Amino acid sequence: CARSAGTGGTDTQYF.

This clonotype was found a few times. The chain couples TRBV6-1 to TRBJ2-5; 11 nucleotides align to TRBD2. There are 13 residues in the CDR3. Germline loops: CDR1 MNHNS, CDR2 SASEGT. The ends lost 7 bases at V and 4 bases at J; junction bases unmatched: 2. The CDR3: CASKLAGVETQYF. CDR3 in DNA: TGTGCCAGCAAACTAGCGGGAGTAGAGACCCAGTACTTC.